Each of the 3 T cell receptor beta chains below was sequenced from the same sample in a study of control samples from healthy donors and cancer patients. The protocol was immunoSEQ multiplex PCR, while the TCRdb copy is restricted to in-frame clones and leaves out a portion. The data show about 98,000 clones, roughly 83% seen once. The source material was blood. These receptors came from a woman between 25 and 40 years old in good health.

On this clone: The sample holds other DNA sequences that translate to the same CDR3. The CDR3 protein is CASSPRGYGYTF. The DNA for the CDR3 is TGTGCCAGCAGTCCCCGTGGCTATGGCTACACCTTC. The chain recombines TRBV12-3 or TRBV12-4 with TRBJ1-2; D unresolved. CDR3 size: 12 residues. Trimming cost V 5 bases and J 4 bases, with 8 bases left between them.

V gene TRBV27 combines with J gene TRBJ1-6; TRBD1 might be the D (6 bases). The germline V gene encodes CDR1 MNHEY and CDR2 SMNVEV (reference sequence). This CDR3 spans 15 amino acids. V was shortened by 5 bases and J by 10 bases, with 18 bases between the two germline ends. The CDR3: CASSPLTGAESPLHF. CDR3 DNA: TGTGCCAGCAGTCCCCTGACGGGGGCTGAATCACCCCTCCACTTT.

The rearrangement links TRBV14 to TRBJ2-5; 13 nucleotides agree with TRBD2. Germline assignment: CDR1 SGHDN and CDR2 FVKESK. V shed 3 bases and J 5 bases; nucleotides not matched to a gene: 9. The CDR3 length is 17 residues. Here the CDR3 reads CASSHWTSGGHLETQYF. CDR3 DNA: TGTGCCAGCAGCCACTGGACTAGCGGGGGTCACTTGGAGACCCAGTACTTC.